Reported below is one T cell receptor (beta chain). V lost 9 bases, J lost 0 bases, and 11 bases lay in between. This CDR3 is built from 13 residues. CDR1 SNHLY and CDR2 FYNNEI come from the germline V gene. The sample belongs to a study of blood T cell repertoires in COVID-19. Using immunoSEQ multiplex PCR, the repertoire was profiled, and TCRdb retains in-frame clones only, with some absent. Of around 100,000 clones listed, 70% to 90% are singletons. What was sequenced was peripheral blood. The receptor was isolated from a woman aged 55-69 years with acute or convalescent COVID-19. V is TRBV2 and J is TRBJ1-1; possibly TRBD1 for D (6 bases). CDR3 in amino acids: CASKQGLNTEAFF. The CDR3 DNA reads TGTGCCAGTAAACAGGGACTGAACACTGAAGCTTTCTTT. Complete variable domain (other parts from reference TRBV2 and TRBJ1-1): EPEVTQTPSHQVTQMGQEVILRCVPISNHLYFYWYRQILGQKVEFLVSFYNNEISEKSEIFDDQFSVERPDGSNFTLKIRSTKLEDSAMYFCASKQGLNTEAFFGQGTRLTVV.